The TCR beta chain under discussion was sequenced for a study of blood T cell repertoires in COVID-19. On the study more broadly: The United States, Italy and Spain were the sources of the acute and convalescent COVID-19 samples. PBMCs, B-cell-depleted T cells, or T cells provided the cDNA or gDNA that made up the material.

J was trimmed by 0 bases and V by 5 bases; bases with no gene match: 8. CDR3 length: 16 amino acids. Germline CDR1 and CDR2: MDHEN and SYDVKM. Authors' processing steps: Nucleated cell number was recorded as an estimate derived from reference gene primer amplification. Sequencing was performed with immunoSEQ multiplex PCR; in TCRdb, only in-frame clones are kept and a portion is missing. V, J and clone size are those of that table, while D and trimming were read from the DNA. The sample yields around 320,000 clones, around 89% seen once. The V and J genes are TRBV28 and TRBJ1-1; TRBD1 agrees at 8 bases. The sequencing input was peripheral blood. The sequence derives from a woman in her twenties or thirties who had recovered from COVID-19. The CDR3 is CASSLIQGEMNTEAFF. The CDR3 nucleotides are TGTGCCAGCAGTCTTATACAGGGGGAGATGAACACTGAAGCTTTCTTT.